Listed below are T cell receptor beta chains from one sample, sequenced in a study of cytomegalovirus exposure and HLA in healthy donors. Data came from immunoSEQ multiplex PCR; TCRdb stores just in-frame clones and leaves some out. This table holds 100,000 to 150,000 clones, 74% found once. Input material: PBMCs. The receptor set was obtained from a woman aged 45-65 years in good health and CMV-seropositive. The CDR3 runs from the conserved cysteine through the conserved F or W. D genes are given only for firm matches. A row's size may be missing; if present it is once, few, many or a size class.

few	TRBV5-4	16	TRBJ2-6	NA	CASSLSASSGANVLTF	TGTGCCAGCAGCTTGTCCGCGAGCTCTGGGGCCAACGTCCTGACTTTC
NA	TRBV6-1	17	TRBJ1-6	NA	CASSELPSGGAGSPLHF	TGTGCCAGCAGTGAATTGCCCTCGGGGGGGGCGGGCTCACCCCTCCACTTT
few	TRBV15	15	TRBJ1-2	TRBD1	CATSREGQRVYGYTF	TGTGCCACCAGCAGAGAGGGACAGAGGGTCTATGGCTACACCTTC
NA	TRBV7-3	17	TRBJ2-1	NA	CASSLTGRQDIYNEQFF	TGTGCCAGCAGCTTAACAGGGCGGCAGGACATATACAATGAGCAGTTCTTC
NA	TRBV5-6	13	TRBJ1-2	NA	CASSLGQVYGYTF	TGTGCCAGCAGCTTGGGTCAGGTCTATGGCTACACCTTC
NA	TRBV6-1	15	TRBJ1-2	TRBD1	CASSLDRGSAYGYTF	TGTGCCAGCAGCTTAGACAGGGGCTCGGCCTATGGCTACACCTTC
NA	TRBV6-1	13	TRBJ1-1	TRBD1	CASKLDRGTEAFF	TGTGCCAGCAAATTGGACAGGGGGACTGAAGCTTTCTTT
NA	TRBV2	13	TRBJ1-2	NA	CASSLRAPYGYTF	TGTGCCAGCAGTTTGAGGGCACCCTATGGCTACACCTTC
NA	TRBV28	14	TRBJ2-3	NA	CASSATQGGDTQYF	TGTGCCAGCAGTGCCACCCAGGGGGGAGATACGCAGTATTTT
NA	TRBV25-1	13	TRBJ1-1	NA	CASSEPMNTEAFF	TGTGCCAGCAGTGAGCCTATGAACACTGAAGCTTTCTTT
NA	TRBV30	13	TRBJ2-5	NA	CAWSVWLEETQYF	TGTGCCTGGAGTGTATGGCTAGAAGAGACCCAGTACTTC
NA	TRBV5-5	15	TRBJ2-5	TRBD2	CASSLDGGATETQYF	TGTGCCAGCAGCTTGGACGGGGGGGCGACGGAGACCCAGTACTTC
NA	TRBV15	13	TRBJ1-2	NA	CATSSRWNYGYTF	TGTGCCACCAGCTCTCGGTGGAACTATGGCTACACCTTC
NA	TRBV5-1	13	TRBJ1-1	NA	CASSFGVGTEAFF	TGCGCCAGCAGCTTCGGGGTGGGTACTGAAGCTTTCTTT
NA	TRBV23-1	19	TRBJ2-7	NA	CASSRTLGHWRISSYEQYF	TGCGCCAGCAGTCGGACATTGGGACATTGGAGGATCAGCTCCTACGAGCAGTACTTC
NA	TRBV6-1	15	TRBJ2-7	TRBD1	CASSARDRVSYEQYF	TGTGCCAGCAGCGCCCGGGACAGGGTTTCCTACGAGCAGTACTTC
few	TRBV27	15	TRBJ1-5	NA	CASKIGDYSNQPQHF	TGTGCCAGCAAAATAGGGGATTATAGCAATCAGCCCCAGCATTTT
NA	TRBV15	13	TRBJ2-7	TRBD1	CATSKDRVSEQYF	TGTGCCACCAGCAAGGACAGGGTCAGCGAGCAGTACTTC
few	TRBV13	14	TRBJ1-3	NA	CASSTEPSGNTIYF	TGTGCCAGCAGCACCGAGCCCTCTGGAAACACCATATATTTT
NA	TRBV6-1	16	TRBJ1-6	TRBD1	CASSEAVTGRSYRLHF	TGTGCCAGCAGTGAAGCGGTGACAGGGCGATCGTATCGCCTCCACTTT
once	TRBV4-1	17	TRBJ1-2	TRBD1	CASSQEGQQGGIYGYTF	TGCGCCAGCAGCCAAGAAGGCCAACAGGGGGGGATCTATGGCTACACCTTC
few	TRBV7-9	14	TRBJ1-2	NA	CASSFRGANYGYTF	TGTGCCAGCAGCTTTCGGGGAGCTAACTATGGCTACACCTTC
NA	TRBV7-2	18	TRBJ2-1	TRBD2	CASSFRLAGGSSYNEQFF	TGTGCCAGCAGCTTCCGACTAGCGGGGGGAAGCTCCTACAATGAGCAGTTCTTC
NA	TRBV25-1	15	TRBJ2-1	NA	CASSALGQAINEQFF	TGTGCCAGCAGCGCCTTGGGGCAGGCCATAAATGAGCAGTTCTTC
once	TRBV15	14	TRBJ2-5	NA	CATSRTGYQETQYF	TGTGCCACCAGCAGGACAGGTTACCAAGAGACCCAGTACTTC
NA	TRBV19	15	TRBJ2-5	TRBD1	CASSIRGLEQETQYF	TGTGCCAGTAGTATCAGGGGGCTTGAGCAAGAGACCCAGTACTTC
NA	TRBV7-9	16	TRBJ2-1	TRBD2	CASSGSGGASYNEQFF	TGTGCCAGCAGCGGTAGCGGGGGGGCCTCCTACAATGAGCAGTTCTTC
NA	TRBV10-2	14	TRBJ1-5	TRBD1	CASSDGTGIQPQHF	TGCGCCAGCAGTGACGGGACAGGGATTCAGCCCCAGCATTTT
NA	TRBV25-1	14	TRBJ1-3	TRBD1	CASRGQGYGNTIYF	TGTGCCAGCAGGGGACAGGGGTACGGAAACACCATATATTTT
NA	TRBV6-5	13	TRBJ1-2	TRBD1	CASSVGTGGGYTF	TGTGCCAGCAGCGTAGGGACAGGGGGCGGCTACACCTTC
NA	TRBV7-2	18	TRBJ2-2	TRBD2	CASSKRSWGGENTGELFF	TGTGCCAGCAGCAAAAGATCGTGGGGGGGGGAGAACACCGGGGAGCTGTTTTTT
NA	TRBV15	16	TRBJ2-5	TRBD2	CATGGVAGGPGETQYF	TGTGCCACCGGGGGGGTAGCGGGGGGGCCAGGGGAGACCCAGTACTTC
few	TRBV7-9	14	TRBJ1-5	NA	CASSLSGLDQPQHF	TGTGCCAGCAGCTTATCGGGACTGGATCAGCCCCAGCATTTT
NA	TRBV28	16	TRBJ1-2	TRBD1	CASSLGGTGADYGYTF	TGTGCCAGCAGTTTAGGGGGGACAGGCGCCGACTATGGCTACACCTTC
NA	TRBV6-5	14	TRBJ2-5	NA	CASSPGQYMETQYF	TGTGCCAGCAGTCCGGGTCAGTACATGGAGACCCAGTACTTC
NA	TRBV4-2	13	TRBJ1-2	NA	CASSQQQGYGYTF	TGTGCCAGCAGCCAGCAACAGGGCTATGGCTACACCTTC
NA	TRBV7-9	13	TRBJ1-3	NA	CASSQARGNTIYF	TGTGCCAGCAGCCAGGCTCGTGGAAACACCATATATTTT
NA	TRBV5-1	16	TRBJ2-3	TRBD2	CASSFGLAGSTDTQYF	TGCGCCAGCAGCTTCGGACTAGCGGGGAGCACAGATACGCAGTATTTT
NA	TRBV28	15	TRBJ1-2	NA	CASSLSRRDNNGYTF	TGTGCCAGCAGTTTGTCTCGCCGGGACAACAATGGCTACACCTTC
NA	TRBV6-4	15	TRBJ1-1	TRBD1	CASSGPGTGVAEAFF	TGTGCCAGCAGTGGCCCAGGGACAGGGGTTGCTGAAGCTTTCTTT
few	TRBV6-4	15	TRBJ2-1	TRBD2	CASSKTSGGAYEQFF	TGTGCCAGTTCGAAGACTAGCGGGGGGGCCTATGAGCAGTTCTTC
NA	TRBV9	14	TRBJ2-3	TRBD2	CASNLAGNTDTQYF	TGTGCCAGCAACCTAGCGGGGAACACAGATACGCAGTATTTT
NA	TRBV14	13	TRBJ1-6	NA	CASSQDRFSPLHF	TGTGCCAGCAGCCAAGACAGATTCTCACCCCTCCACTTT
NA	TRBV9	12	TRBJ2-1	NA	CASSEGVGSRFF	TGTGCCAGCAGCGAGGGGGTGGGTTCGAGGTTCTTC
NA	TRBV6-1	15	TRBJ2-7	TRBD2	CASTLGGAGGEEQYF	TGTGCCAGCACCCTGGGAGGAGCGGGGGGGGAGGAGCAGTACTTC